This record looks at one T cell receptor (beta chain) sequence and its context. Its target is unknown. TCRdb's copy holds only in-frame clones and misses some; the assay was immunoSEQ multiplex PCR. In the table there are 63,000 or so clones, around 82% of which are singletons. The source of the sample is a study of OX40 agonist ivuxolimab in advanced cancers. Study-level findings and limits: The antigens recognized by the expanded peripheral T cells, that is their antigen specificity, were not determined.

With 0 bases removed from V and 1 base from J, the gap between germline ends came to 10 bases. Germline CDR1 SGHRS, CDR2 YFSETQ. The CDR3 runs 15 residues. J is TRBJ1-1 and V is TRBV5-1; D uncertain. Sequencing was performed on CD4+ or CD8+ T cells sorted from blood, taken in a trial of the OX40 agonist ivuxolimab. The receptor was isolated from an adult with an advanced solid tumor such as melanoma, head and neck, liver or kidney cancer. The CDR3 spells CASSLATVGNTEAFF. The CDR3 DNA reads TGCGCCAGCAGCTTGGCCACAGTGGGGAACACTGAAGCTTTCTTT. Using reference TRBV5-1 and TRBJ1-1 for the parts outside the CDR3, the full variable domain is KAGVTQTPRYLIKTRGQQVTLSCSPISGHRSVSWYQQTPGQGLQFLFEYFSETQRNKGNFPGRFSGRQFSNSRSEMNVSTLELGDSALYLCASSLATVGNTEAFFGQGTRLTVV.